The entry that follows covers one TCR beta chain sequence. The participants were between about 18 and 90 years old and came from about two dozen US areas. Recovered participants had two consecutive negative NP/OP PCR tests, healthcare professional clearance, or symptom resolution. The CDR3 covers 15 residues. Germline V CDR1 and CDR2: SGHTA, FQGNSA. V dropped 10 bases and J dropped 9; count of bases not matched to a gene: 17. Profiling relied on immunoSEQ multiplex PCR, and the TCRdb table lists in-frame clones only, not all of them. This sample has 150,000 to 200,000 clones, with 80% found just once. The data were obtained in a study of blood T cell repertoires in COVID-19. Background on the study: Samples representing acute and convalescent COVID-19 were sourced from the United States, Italy and Spain.

The chain employs TRBV7-2 and TRBJ2-3; 9 bases fit TRBD1. The material sequenced was PBMCs or T cells enriched from blood (not recorded which). The source is a woman between 55 and 75 years old who had recovered from COVID-19. The CDR3 DNA sequence: TGTGCCACCTCGGGACAGGGAAGTCGTCGGGACACGCAGTATTTT. Its protein is CATSGQGSRRDTQYF.